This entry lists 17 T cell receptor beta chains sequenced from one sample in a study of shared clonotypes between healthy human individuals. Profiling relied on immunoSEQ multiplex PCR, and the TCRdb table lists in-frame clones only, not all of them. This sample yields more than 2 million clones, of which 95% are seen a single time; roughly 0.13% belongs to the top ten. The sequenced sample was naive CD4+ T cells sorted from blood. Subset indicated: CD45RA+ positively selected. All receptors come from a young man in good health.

Written as DNA, the CDR3 is TGTGCCTGGAGGACAATTTGGGGGACAGGGACAGATACGCAGTATTTT. Amino acid sequence: CAWRTIWGTGTDTQYF. The chain recombines TRBV30 with TRBJ2-3; 9 positions match TRBD1. Germline V gene lookup returns CDR1 GTSNPN and CDR2 SVGIG (reference sequence). The V and J ends lost 3 bases and 3 bases, in that order; junction bases with no gene match: 10. The CDR3 covers 16 residues.

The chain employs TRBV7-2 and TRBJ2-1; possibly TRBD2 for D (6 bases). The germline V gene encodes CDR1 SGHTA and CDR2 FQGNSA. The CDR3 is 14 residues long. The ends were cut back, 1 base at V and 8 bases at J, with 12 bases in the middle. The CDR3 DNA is TGTGCCAGCAGCTTAGGGGGCGGGACCCATGAGCAGTTCTTC. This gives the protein CASSLGGGTHEQFF. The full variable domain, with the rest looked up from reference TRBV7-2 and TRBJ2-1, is GAGVSQSPSNKVTEKGKDVELRCDPISGHTALYWYRQSLGQGLEFLIYFQGNSAPDKSGLPSDRFSAERTGGSVSTLTIQRTQQEDSAVYLCASSLGGGTHEQFFGPGTRLTVL.

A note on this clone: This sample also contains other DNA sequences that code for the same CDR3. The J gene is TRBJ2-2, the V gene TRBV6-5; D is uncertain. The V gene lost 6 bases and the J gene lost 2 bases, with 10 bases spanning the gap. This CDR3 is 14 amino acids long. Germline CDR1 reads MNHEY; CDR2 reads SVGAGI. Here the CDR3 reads CASRTGPNTGELFF. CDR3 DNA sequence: TGTGCCAGCAGGACCGGGCCTAACACCGGGGAGCTGTTTTTT.

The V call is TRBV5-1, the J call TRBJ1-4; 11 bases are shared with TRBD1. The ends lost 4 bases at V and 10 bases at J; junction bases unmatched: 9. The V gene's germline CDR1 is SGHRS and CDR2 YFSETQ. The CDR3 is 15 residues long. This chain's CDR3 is CASSASGTGGGKLFF. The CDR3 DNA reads TGCGCCAGCAGCGCCTCCGGGACAGGGGGTGGAAAACTGTTTTTT.

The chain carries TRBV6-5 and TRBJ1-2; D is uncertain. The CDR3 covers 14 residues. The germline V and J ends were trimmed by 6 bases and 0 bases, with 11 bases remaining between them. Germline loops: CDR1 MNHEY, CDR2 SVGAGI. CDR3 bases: TGTGCCAGCAGGAAAGCAGACACTAACTATGGCTACACCTTC. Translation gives CASRKADTNYGYTF.

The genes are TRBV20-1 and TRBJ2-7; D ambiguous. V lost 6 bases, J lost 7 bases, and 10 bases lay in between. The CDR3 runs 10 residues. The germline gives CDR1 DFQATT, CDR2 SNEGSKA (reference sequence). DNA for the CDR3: TGCAGTGCCTTTCTAGGGGAGCAGTACTTC. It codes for CSAFLGEQYF.

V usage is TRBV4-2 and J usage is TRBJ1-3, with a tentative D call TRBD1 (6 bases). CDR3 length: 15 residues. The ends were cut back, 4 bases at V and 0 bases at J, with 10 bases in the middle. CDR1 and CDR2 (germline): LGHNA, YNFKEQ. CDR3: CASSLGRGSGNTIYF. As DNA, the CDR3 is TGTGCCAGCAGCCTCGGCAGGGGCTCTGGAAACACCATATATTTT.

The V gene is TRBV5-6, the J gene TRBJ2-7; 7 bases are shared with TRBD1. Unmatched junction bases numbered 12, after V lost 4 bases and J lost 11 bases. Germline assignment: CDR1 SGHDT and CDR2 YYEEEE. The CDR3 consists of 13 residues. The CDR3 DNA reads TGTGCCAGCAGCACGGGACAGCCCTCAGGGGAGTACTTC. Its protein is CASSTGQPSGEYF.

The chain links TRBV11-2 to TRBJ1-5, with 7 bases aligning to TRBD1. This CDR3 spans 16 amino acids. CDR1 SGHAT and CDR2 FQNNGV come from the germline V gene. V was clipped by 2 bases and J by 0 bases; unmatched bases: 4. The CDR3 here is CASSLSTGSSNQPQHF. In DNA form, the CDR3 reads TGTGCCAGCAGCTTATCGACAGGGAGTAGCAATCAGCCCCAGCATTTT.

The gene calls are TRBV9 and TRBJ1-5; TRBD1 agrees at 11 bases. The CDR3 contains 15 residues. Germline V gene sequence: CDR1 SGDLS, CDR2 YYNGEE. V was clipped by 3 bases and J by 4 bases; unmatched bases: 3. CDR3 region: CASSGGTGGNQPQHF. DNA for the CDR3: TGTGCCAGCAGCGGAGGGACAGGGGGTAATCAGCCCCAGCATTTT.

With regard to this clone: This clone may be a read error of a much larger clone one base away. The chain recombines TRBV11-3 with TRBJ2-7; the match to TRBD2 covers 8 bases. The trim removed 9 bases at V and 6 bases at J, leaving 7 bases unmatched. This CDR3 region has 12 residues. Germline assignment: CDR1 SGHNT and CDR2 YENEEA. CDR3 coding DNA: TGTGCCAGGCGGGAGGATCGGTGCGAGCAGTACTTC. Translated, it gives CARREDRCEQYF. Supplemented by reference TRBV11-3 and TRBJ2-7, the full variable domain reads EAGVVQSPRYKIIEKKQPVAFWCNPISGHNTLYWYLQNLGQGPELLIRYENEEAVDDSQLPKDRFSAERLKGVDSTLKIQPAELGDSAVYLCARREDRCEQYFGPGTRLTVT.

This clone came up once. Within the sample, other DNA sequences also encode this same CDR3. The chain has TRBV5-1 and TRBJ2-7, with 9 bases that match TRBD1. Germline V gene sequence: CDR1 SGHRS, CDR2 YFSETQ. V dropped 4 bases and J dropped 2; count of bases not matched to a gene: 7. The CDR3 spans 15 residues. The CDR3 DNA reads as TGCGCCAGCAGCGCGTCCGGGACAGGGACCTACGAGCAGTACTTC. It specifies CASSASGTGTYEQYF.

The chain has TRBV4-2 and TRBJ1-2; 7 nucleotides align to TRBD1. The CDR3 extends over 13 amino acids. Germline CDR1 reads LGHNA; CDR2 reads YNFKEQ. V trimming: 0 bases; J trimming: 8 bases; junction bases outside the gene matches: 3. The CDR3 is CASSQEPQGGYTF. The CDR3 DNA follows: TGTGCCAGCAGCCAAGAGCCACAGGGGGGCTACACCTTC.

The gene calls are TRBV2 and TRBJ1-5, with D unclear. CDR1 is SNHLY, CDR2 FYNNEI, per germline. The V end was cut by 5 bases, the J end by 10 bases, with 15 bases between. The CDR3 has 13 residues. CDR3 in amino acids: CASSKSDVSPQHF. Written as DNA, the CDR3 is TGTGCCAGCAGTAAATCCGACGTCTCTCCCCAGCATTTT.

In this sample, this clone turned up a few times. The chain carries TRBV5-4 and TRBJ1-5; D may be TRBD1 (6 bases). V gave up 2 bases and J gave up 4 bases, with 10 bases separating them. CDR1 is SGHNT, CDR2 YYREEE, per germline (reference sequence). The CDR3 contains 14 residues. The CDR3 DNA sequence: TGTGCCAGCAGCTTTTCGGGGGCTAATCAGCCCCAGCATTTT. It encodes CASSFSGANQPQHF.

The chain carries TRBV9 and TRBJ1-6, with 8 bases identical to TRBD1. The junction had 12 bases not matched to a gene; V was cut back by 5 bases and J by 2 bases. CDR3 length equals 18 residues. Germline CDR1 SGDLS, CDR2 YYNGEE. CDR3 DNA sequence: TGTGCCAGCAGTTTCCCAAAACAGGGGGGGACCTATAATTCACCCCTCCACTTT. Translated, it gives CASSFPKQGGTYNSPLHF.

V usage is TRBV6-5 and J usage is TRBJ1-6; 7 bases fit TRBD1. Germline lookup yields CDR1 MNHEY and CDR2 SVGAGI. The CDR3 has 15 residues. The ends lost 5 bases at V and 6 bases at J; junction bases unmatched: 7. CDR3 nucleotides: TGTGCCAGCAGTGCGCACCGGGACAGTAATTCACCCCTCCACTTT. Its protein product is CASSAHRDSNSPLHF.